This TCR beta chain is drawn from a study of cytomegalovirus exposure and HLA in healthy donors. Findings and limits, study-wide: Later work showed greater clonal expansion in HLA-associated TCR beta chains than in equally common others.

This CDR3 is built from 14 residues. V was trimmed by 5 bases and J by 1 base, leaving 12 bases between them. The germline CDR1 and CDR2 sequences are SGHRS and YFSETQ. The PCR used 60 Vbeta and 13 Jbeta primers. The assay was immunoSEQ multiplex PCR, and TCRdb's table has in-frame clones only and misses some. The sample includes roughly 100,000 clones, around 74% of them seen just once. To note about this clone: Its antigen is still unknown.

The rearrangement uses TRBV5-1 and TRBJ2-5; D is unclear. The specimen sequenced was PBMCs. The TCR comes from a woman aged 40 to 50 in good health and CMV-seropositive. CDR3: CASRMLGAQETQYF. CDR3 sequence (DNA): TGCGCCAGCAGGATGCTAGGAGCCCAAGAGACCCAGTACTTC. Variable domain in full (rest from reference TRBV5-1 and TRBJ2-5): KAGVTQTPRYLIKTRGQQVTLSCSPISGHRSVSWYQQTPGQGLQFLFEYFSETQRNKGNFPGRFSGRQFSNSRSEMNVSTLELGDSALYLCASRMLGAQETQYFGPGTRLLVL.